A single sample gave rise to the 7 T cell receptor beta chains below, sequenced in a study of a mutant IDH1 vaccine in newly diagnosed glioma. As for time point: week 23, last vaccination. Vaccinated patients received 300 ug of mutant IDH1 20-mer peptide per dose, with topical imiquimod. Antigen specificity for these receptors is unknown. The table came from immunoSEQ multiplex PCR; TCRdb's copy has only in-frame clones and leaves some out. This table holds tens of thousands of clones, 80% found once. The source was PBMCs, collected from a glioma patient whose treatment included an IDH1 peptide vaccine. The receptors stem from a middle-aged man with glioma.

Notes on this clone: Here the CDR3 omits its conserved ending phenylalanine or tryptophan, so a read error is the likely source. It is unclear where the CDR3 begins or ends on the DNA, so no DNA is shown, and the CDR3 is as TCRdb lists it. The V call is TRBV27, the J call TRBJ1-2; the listed D gene, TRBD1, was not tested against the DNA. Ends included, the CDR3 has 13 residues. Germline CDR1 reads MNHEY; CDR2 reads SMNVEV (reference sequence). The CDR3 loop reads CASSFAGQGLLSY.

In this sample, this clone turned up a few times. The rearrangement uses TRBV14 and TRBJ1-1; D perhaps matches TRBD1 (6 bases). The CDR3 length is 13 residues. The V gene's germline CDR1 is SGHDN and CDR2 FVKESK. The V and J ends lost 5 bases and 0 bases respectively, with 7 bases between them. The CDR3 bases are TGTGCCAGCAGCTGGGGGCTGAACACTGAAGCTTTCTTT. Its translation is CASSWGLNTEAFF. Full variable domain (outside the CDR3, taken from reference TRBV14 and TRBJ1-1): EAGVTQFPSHSVIEKGQTVTLRCDPISGHDNLYWYRRVMGKEIKFLLHFVKESKQDESGMPNNRFLAERTGGTYSTLKVQPAELEDSGVYFCASSWGLNTEAFFGQGTRLTVV.

The V gene is TRBV7-9, the J gene TRBJ1-6, with TRBD1 matching over 9 bases. The CDR3 sequence is 16 residues long. V trimming: 5 bases; J trimming: 0 bases; junction bases outside the gene matches: 2. CDR1 and CDR2 from the germline V gene are SEHNR and FQNEAQ (reference sequence). The CDR3 sequence: CASSQGQGSYNSPLHF. CDR3 sequence (DNA): TGTGCCAGCAGCCAGGGACAGGGCTCCTATAATTCACCCCTCCACTTT.

The rearrangement links TRBV10-2 to TRBJ2-2; 11 nucleotides agree with TRBD2. Germline V lookup: CDR1 WSHSY, CDR2 SAAADI. The trim removed 2 bases at V and 4 bases at J, leaving 12 bases unmatched. The CDR3 sequence is 19 residues long. The CDR3 DNA reads TGCGCCAGCAGTGAGGCCAGTAGCGGGGGGGCTATAATCACCGGGGAGCTGTTTTTT. Translating it yields CASSEASSGGAIITGELFF.

This clone appeared a few times. The V call is TRBV6-6, the J call TRBJ1-2; D is ambiguous. This CDR3 comprises 15 residues. The germline gives CDR1 MNHNY, CDR2 SVGAGI (reference sequence). Trimming shortened V by 1 base and J by 1 base, and 10 bases separated the two germline ends. Here the CDR3 reads CASSYFEPDNYGYTF. Written as DNA, the CDR3 is TGTGCCAGCAGTTACTTCGAGCCAGATAACTATGGCTACACCTTC.

The chain links TRBV19 to TRBJ1-2; D is possibly TRBD1 (5 bases). The length of the CDR3 is 12 residues. Germline-derived CDR1 and CDR2 are LNHDA and SQIVND (reference sequence). V was shortened by 11 bases and J by 5 bases, with 15 bases between the two germline ends. CDR3 DNA: TGTGCCGCGGGGACCTCCATTTATGGCTACACCTTC. Translated: CAAGTSIYGYTF.

The chain uses TRBV6-8 and TRBJ1-3, with TRBD1 matching over 7 bases. CDR3 length: 14 residues. Germline V gene sequence: CDR1 MNHGY, CDR2 SAAAGT. The trim removed 5 bases at V and 1 base at J, leaving 2 bases unmatched. CDR3 amino acids: CASSDRDSGNTIYF. For the CDR3, the DNA is TGTGCCAGCAGTGACAGGGATTCTGGAAACACCATATATTTT.